The entry below describes one T cell receptor beta chain. The antigen remains unidentified. In the PCR, 60 Vbeta and 13 Jbeta primers were used. Original processing methods: The authors later counted approximately 80 million unique TCR beta chains, about 11 million of them shared. Generated by immunoSEQ multiplex PCR, the TCRdb table keeps only in-frame clones and is missing some. V, J and clone size were drawn from that table, and D and trimming were deduced from the DNA. Of roughly 150,000 clones in the sample, over 80% are singletons; the top ten hold about 4%. The data belong to a study of cytomegalovirus exposure and HLA in healthy donors. The overall study: When 300 to 500 donors were genotyped, around 77% of them were found to fall in the Caucasian-associated ancestry cluster. Notes on the study in general: With later analysis, a missense DCLRE1C variant became linked to TCR beta V- and J-gene trimming. With further analysis later on, most CMV-associated TCR beta chains appeared HLA-restricted.

From germline, CDR1 is SGHNT and CDR2 YYREEE (reference sequence). The V and J ends lost 5 bases and 2 bases, in that order; junction bases with no gene match: 4. CDR3 length equals 15 residues. The chain combines TRBV5-4 with TRBJ2-5; 12 nucleotides line up with TRBD2. The TCR comes from a man aged 50-60 years in good health and CMV-seropositive. The material sequenced was PBMCs. CDR3 nucleotide sequence: TGTGCCAGCAGTTCCGGACTAGCGGGACAAGAGACCCAGTACTTC. This gives the protein CASSSGLAGQETQYF.